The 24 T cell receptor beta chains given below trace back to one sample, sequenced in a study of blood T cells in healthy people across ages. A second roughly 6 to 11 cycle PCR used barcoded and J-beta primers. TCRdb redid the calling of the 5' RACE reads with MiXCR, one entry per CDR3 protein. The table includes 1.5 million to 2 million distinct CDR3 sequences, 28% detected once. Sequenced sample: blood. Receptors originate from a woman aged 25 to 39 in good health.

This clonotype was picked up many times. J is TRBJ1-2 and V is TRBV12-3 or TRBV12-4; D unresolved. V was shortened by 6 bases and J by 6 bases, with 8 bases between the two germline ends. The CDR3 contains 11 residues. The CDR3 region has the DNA TGTGCCAGCAGCGGAGGAGATGGCTACACCTTC. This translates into CASSGGDGYTF.

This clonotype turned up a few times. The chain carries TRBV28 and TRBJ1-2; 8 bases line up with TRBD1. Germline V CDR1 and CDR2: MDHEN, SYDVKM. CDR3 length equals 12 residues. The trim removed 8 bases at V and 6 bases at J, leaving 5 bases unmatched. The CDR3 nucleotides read TGTGCCAGCGGTCGGACAGGGCATGGCTACACCTTC. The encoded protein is CASGRTGHGYTF.

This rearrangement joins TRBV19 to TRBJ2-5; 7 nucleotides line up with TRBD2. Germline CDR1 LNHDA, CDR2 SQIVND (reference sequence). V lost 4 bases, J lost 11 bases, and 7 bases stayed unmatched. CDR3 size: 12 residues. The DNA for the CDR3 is TGTGCCAGTAGTAGGGAGGGGACTGAGCAGTACTTC. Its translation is CASSREGTEQYF.

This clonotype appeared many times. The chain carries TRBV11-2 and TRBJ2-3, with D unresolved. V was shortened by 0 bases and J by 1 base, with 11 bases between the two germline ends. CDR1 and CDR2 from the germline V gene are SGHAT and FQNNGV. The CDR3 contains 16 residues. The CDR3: CASSLERISGTDTQYF. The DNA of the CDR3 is TGTGCCAGCAGCTTAGAACGGATCTCCGGCACAGATACGCAGTATTTT. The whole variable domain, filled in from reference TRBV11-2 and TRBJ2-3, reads EAGVAQSPRYKIIEKRQSVAFWCNPISGHATLYWYQQILGQGPKLLIQFQNNGVVDDSQLPKDRFSAERLKGVDSTLKIQPAKLEDSAVYLCASSLERISGTDTQYFGPGTRLTVL.

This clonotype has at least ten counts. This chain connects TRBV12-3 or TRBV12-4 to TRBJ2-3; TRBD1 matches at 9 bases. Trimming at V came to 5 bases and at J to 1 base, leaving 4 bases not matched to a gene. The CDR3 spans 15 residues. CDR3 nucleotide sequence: TGTGCCAGCAGTCCGACAGGGGGAGGCACAGATACGCAGTATTTT. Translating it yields CASSPTGGGTDTQYF.

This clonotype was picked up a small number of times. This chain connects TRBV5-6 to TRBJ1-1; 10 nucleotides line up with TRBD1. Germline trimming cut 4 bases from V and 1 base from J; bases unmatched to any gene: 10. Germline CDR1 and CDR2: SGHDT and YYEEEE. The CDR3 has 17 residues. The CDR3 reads CASSEDRGRIWNTEAFF. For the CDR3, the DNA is TGTGCCAGCAGCGAAGACAGGGGGCGAATTTGGAACACTGAAGCTTTCTTT.

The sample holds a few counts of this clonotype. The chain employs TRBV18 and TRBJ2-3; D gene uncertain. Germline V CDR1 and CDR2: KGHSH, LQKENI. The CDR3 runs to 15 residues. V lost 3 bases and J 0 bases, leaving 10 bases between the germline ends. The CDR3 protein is CASSPSTTSTDTQYF. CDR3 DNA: TGTGCCAGCTCACCTTCGACAACTAGCACAGATACGCAGTATTTT.

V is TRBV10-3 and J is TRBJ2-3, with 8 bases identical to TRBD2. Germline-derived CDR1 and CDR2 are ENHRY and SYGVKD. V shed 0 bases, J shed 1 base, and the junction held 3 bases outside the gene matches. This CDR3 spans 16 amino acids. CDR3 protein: CAISESTGGGTDTQYF. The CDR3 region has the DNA TGTGCCATCAGTGAGTCGACGGGAGGGGGCACAGATACGCAGTATTTT.

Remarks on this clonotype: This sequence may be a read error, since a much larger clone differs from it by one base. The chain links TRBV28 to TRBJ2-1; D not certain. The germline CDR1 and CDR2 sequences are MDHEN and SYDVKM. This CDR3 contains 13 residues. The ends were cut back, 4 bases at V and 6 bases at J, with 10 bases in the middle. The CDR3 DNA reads TGTGCCAGCAGTTCCTCTTCCCCCAATGAGCAGTTCTTC. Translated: CASSSSSPNEQFF.

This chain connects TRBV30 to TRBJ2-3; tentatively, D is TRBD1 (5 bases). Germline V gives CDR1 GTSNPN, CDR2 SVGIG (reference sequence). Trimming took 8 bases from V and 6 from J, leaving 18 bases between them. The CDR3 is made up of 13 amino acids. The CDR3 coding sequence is TGTGCCGGAACAGGAAGGGGCGCCGATACGCAGTATTTT. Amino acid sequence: CAGTGRGADTQYF.

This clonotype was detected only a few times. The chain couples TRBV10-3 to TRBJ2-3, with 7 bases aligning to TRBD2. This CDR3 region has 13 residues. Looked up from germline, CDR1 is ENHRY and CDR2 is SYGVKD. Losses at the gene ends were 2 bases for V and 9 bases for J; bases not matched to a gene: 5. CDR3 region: CAISEEIGRTQYF. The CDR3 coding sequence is TGTGCCATCAGTGAGGAGATCGGGAGGACGCAGTATTTT.

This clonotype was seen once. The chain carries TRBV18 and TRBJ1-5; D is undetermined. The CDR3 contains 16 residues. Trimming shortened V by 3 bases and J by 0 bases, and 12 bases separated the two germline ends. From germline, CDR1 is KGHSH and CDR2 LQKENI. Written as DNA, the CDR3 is TGTGCCAGCTCACCTGGTACAAATTATAGCAATCAGCCCCAGCATTTT. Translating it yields CASSPGTNYSNQPQHF. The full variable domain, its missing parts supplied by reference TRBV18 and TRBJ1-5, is NAGVMQNPRHLVRRRGQEARLRCSPMKGHSHVYWYRQLPEEGLKFMVYLQKENIIDESGMPKERFSAEFPKEGPSILRIQQVVRGDSAAYFCASSPGTNYSNQPQHFGDGTRLSIL.

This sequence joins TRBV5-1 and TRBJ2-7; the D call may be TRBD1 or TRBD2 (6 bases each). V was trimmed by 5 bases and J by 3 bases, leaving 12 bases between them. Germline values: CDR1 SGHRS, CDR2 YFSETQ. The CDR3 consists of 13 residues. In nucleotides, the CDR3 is TGCGCCAGCAGGACGGGGGCCGACTACGAGCAGTACTTC. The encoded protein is CASRTGADYEQYF.

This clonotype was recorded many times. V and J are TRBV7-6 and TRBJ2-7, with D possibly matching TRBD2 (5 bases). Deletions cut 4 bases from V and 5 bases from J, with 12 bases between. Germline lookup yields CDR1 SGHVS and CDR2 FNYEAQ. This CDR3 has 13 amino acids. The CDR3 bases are TGTGCCAGCAGCTACGAAGCGGCTGACGAGCAGTACTTC. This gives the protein CASSYEAADEQYF.

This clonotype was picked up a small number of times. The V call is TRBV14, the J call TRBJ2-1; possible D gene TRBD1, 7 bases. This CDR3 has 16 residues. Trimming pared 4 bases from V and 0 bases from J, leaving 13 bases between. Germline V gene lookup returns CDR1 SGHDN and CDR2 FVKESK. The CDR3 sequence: CASSLQGGSSYNEQFF. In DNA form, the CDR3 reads TGTGCCAGCAGCCTCCAGGGGGGAAGCTCCTACAATGAGCAGTTCTTC.

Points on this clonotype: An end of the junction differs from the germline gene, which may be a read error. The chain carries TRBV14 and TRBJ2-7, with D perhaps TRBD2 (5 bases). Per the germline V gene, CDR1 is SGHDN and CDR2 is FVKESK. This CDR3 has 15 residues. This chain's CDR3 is CACSQDRAEDYEQYF. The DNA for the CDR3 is TGTGCCTGCAGCCAAGATCGGGCGGAGGACTACGAGCAGTACTTC.

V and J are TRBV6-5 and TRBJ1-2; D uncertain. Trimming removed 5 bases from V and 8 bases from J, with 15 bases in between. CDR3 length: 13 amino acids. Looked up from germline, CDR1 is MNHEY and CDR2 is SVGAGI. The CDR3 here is CASSLRPNGGYTF. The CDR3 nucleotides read TGTGCCAGCAGTCTCCGGCCCAACGGAGGCTACACCTTC.

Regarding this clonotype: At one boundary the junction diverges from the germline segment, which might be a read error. The CDR3 is CAGSFGGTEQFF. CDR3 coding DNA: TGTGCCGGCAGCTTCGGGGGAACTGAGCAGTTCTTC. J is TRBJ2-1 and V is TRBV5-4; D perhaps matches TRBD2 (6 bases). CDR3 size: 12 residues. Germline lookup yields CDR1 SGHNT and CDR2 YYREEE (reference sequence). Full variable domain (outside the CDR3, taken from reference TRBV5-4 and TRBJ2-1): ETGVTQSPTHLIKTRGQQVTLRCSSQSGHNTVSWYQQALGQGPQFIFQYYREEENGRGNFPPRFSGLQFPNYSSELNVNALELDDSALYLCAGSFGGTEQFFGPGTRLTVL.

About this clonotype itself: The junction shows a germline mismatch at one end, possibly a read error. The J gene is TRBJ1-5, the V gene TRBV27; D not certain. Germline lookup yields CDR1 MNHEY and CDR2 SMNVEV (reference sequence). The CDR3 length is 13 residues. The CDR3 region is CVSSWREGQPQHF. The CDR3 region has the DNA TGTGTCAGCAGTTGGCGGGAAGGTCAGCCCCAGCATTTT.

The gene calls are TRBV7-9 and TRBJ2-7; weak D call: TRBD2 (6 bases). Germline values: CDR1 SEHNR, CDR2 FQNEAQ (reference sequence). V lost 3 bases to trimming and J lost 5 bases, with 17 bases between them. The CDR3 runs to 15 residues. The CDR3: CASSFTADGGDEQYF. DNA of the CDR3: TGTGCCAGCAGCTTCACCGCGGACGGCGGGGACGAGCAGTACTTC.

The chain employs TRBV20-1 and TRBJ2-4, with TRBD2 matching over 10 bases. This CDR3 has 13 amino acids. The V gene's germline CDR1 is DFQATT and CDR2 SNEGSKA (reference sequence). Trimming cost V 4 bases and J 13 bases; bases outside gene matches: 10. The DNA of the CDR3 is TGCAGTGCTAAGTCTAGCGGGAGATATGAGCAGTACTTC. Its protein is CSAKSSGRYEQYF.

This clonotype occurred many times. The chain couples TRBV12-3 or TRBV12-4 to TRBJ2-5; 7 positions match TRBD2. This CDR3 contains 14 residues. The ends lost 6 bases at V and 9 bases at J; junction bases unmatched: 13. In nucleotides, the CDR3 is TGTGCCAGCAGCCCGACCCGGGGCGCGGGAGCCCAGTACTTC. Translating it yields CASSPTRGAGAQYF.

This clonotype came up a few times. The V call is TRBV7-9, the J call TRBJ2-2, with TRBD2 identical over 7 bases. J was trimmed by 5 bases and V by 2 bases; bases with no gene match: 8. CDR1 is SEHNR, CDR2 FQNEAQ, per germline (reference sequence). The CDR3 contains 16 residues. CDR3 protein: CASSLLLASTTGELFF. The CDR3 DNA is TGTGCCAGCAGCTTATTACTAGCGTCGACTACCGGGGAGCTGTTTTTT.

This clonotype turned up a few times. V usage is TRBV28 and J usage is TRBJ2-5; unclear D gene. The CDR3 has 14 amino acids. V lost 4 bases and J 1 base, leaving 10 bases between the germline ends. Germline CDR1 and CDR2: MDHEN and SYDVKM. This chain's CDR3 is CASSYQKIQETQYF. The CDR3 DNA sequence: TGTGCCAGCAGTTACCAAAAAATCCAAGAGACCCAGTACTTC. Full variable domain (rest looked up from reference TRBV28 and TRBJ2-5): DVKVTQSSRYLVKRTGEKVFLECVQDMDHENMFWYRQDPGLGLRLIYFSYDVKMKEKGDIPEGYSVSREKKERFSLILESASTNQTSMYLCASSYQKIQETQYFGPGTRLLVL.